This TCR beta chain was recorded in a study of blood T cell repertoires in COVID-19. Seattle's enrolled individuals joined amid active infection and were then monitored longitudinally. Using immunoSEQ multiplex PCR, the repertoire was profiled, and TCRdb retains in-frame clones only, with some absent. The table shows about 360,000 clones, with 75% to 90% occurring only once. Source material: peripheral blood. The clonotype was recovered from a woman aged 55-70 years with COVID-19, enrolled during active disease.

The CDR3 is CASSRDGTATEAFF. CDR3 bases: TGTGCCAGCAGCCGGGACGGGACAGCGACTGAAGCTTTCTTT. The chain links TRBV5-8 to TRBJ1-1; 7 nucleotides line up with TRBD1. The CDR3 has 14 residues. Germline assignment: CDR1 SGHTS and CDR2 YDEGEE. V lost 4 bases to trimming and J lost 5 bases; unmatched junction nucleotides: 8.